This T cell receptor (beta chain) was recovered during a study of monozygotic twins with inflammatory bowel disease. The study's findings and limits: TCRbeta inverse Simpson diversity was decreased in IBD patients versus healthy co-twins.

Concerning this clonotype itself: Its antigen remains unidentified.

In preparing each TCR library, roughly 3,200 ng of total RNA was used. Generation of cDNA took place in eight separate reactions per sample. UMIs incorporating a 6-nucleotide sample barcode were appended by means of template switching. After re-calling the 5' RACE reads, TCRdb lists one entry per CDR3 protein, DNA absent. The sample is made up of around 210,000 distinct CDR3 sequences, and the top ten hold 7.5% to 9.5% of it. Sample: blood. The receptor comes from a human donor with ulcerative colitis or Crohn's disease, or a healthy co-twin of an affected twin (not recorded which).

CDR3: CASSPLGRDAFF. The chain employs TRBV7-9 and TRBJ1-1. CDR3 length: 12 amino acids. Germline V gene sequence: CDR1 SEHNR, CDR2 FQNEAQ (reference sequence).